These 28 T cell receptor beta chains came from one sample sequenced in a study of technical replicates of blood from four donors. Method: immunoSEQ multiplex PCR; TCRdb's copy keeps in-frame clones and lacks some. The sample shows about 100,000 clones, approximately 95% of them seen only once. Sequencing used T cells isolated from PBMCs. The receptors come from a human donor in good health.

This chain links TRBV5-4 with TRBJ1-1, with D perhaps matching TRBD1 (6 bases). The CDR3 spans 16 residues. Between the trimmed V and J ends, which lost 0 bases and 2 bases, there was a span of 14 bases. Looked up from germline, CDR1 is SGHNT and CDR2 is YYREEE (reference sequence). The CDR3 DNA is TGTGCCAGCAGCTTGGATGGGGGCCTAGGAAACACTGAAGCTTTCTTT. Protein sequence: CASSLDGGLGNTEAFF. Complete variable domain (other parts from reference TRBV5-4 and TRBJ1-1): ETGVTQSPTHLIKTRGQQVTLRCSSQSGHNTVSWYQQALGQGPQFIFQYYREEENGRGNFPPRFSGLQFPNYSSELNVNALELDDSALYLCASSLDGGLGNTEAFFGQGTRLTVV.

V usage is TRBV4-2 and J usage is TRBJ2-3; 8 nucleotides line up with TRBD2. This CDR3 spans 17 amino acids. V was clipped by 6 bases and J by 2 bases; unmatched bases: 13. CDR1 and CDR2 from the germline V gene are LGHNA and YNFKEQ. CDR3 sequence (DNA): TGTGCCAGCAGTAGCAGGTCGGCGGGGGGCTTCACAGATACGCAGTATTTT. Translating gives CASSSRSAGGFTDTQYF.

Comment on this clone: Compared with germline, one end of the junction differs, possibly owing to a read error. The chain recombines TRBV19 with TRBJ2-4; D is ambiguous. In germline, CDR1 is LNHDA, CDR2 SQIVND (reference sequence). The length of the CDR3 is 13 residues. DNA for the CDR3: TGTGCCAGTAGTATAGATCCGGTGGCAGGTCAGGACTTC. It codes for CASSIDPVAGQDF.

This sequence joins TRBV30 and TRBJ2-7, with D possibly TRBD2 on 5 matching bases. The CDR3 runs to 12 residues. The germline CDR1 and CDR2 sequences are GTSNPN and SVGIG (reference sequence). Trimming removed 4 bases from V and 3 bases from J, with 10 bases in between. CDR3 loop: CAWNPGGYEQYF. CDR3 DNA sequence: TGTGCCTGGAACCCAGGAGGCTACGAGCAGTACTTC.

The chain joins TRBV19 to TRBJ1-1; TRBD1 agrees at 7 bases. The germline CDR1 and CDR2 sequences are LNHDA and SQIVND (reference sequence). This CDR3 contains 14 residues. V was pared by 6 bases and J by 5 bases, with 9 bases of the junction left unmatched. CDR3: CASRTGTALTEAFF. Here the CDR3 DNA reads TGTGCCAGTAGGACAGGGACAGCCCTGACTGAAGCTTTCTTT.

The J gene is TRBJ2-7, the V gene TRBV7-2; 7 bases map to TRBD2. Germline V gene sequence: CDR1 SGHTA, CDR2 FQGNSA. V dropped 5 bases and J dropped 0; count of bases not matched to a gene: 7. This CDR3 contains 15 residues. This chain's CDR3 is CASSDGLAASYEQYF. The DNA of the CDR3 is TGTGCCAGCAGCGACGGGCTAGCGGCCTCCTACGAGCAGTACTTC.

V usage is TRBV5-1 and J usage is TRBJ1-4; no clear D. The V gene's germline CDR1 is SGHRS and CDR2 YFSETQ. This CDR3 spans 15 amino acids. With 0 bases removed from V and 8 bases from J, the gap between germline ends came to 14 bases. CDR3 nucleotides: TGCGCCAGCAGCTTGGCGGGGTACGGAGTGGAAAAACTGTTTTTT. Its translation: CASSLAGYGVEKLFF.

The rearrangement uses TRBV19 and TRBJ2-7; TRBD2 might be the D (5 bases). Looked up from germline, CDR1 is LNHDA and CDR2 is SQIVND (reference sequence). The CDR3 is made up of 14 amino acids. V was trimmed by 7 bases and J by 0 bases, leaving 13 bases between them. CDR3 sequence (DNA): TGTGCCAGTACCCCCGAGGGTGGCTCCTACGAGCAGTACTTC. Translated, it gives CASTPEGGSYEQYF.

The chain links TRBV7-9 to TRBJ2-1; weak D call: TRBD2 (5 bases). Germline CDR1 SEHNR, CDR2 FQNEAQ (reference sequence). The V and J ends lost 5 bases and 7 bases respectively, with 9 bases between them. The CDR3 runs 12 residues. The CDR3 sequence is CASSAPGNEQFF. The CDR3 nucleotides read TGTGCCAGCAGCGCCCCGGGAAATGAGCAGTTCTTC.

The chain combines TRBV6-1 with TRBJ2-1; D possibly corresponds to TRBD2 (6 bases). The CDR3 sequence is 13 residues long. The V end was cut by 1 base, the J end by 10 bases, with 11 bases between. Germline loops: CDR1 MNHNS, CDR2 SASEGT. In DNA form, the CDR3 reads TGTGCCAGCAGTGAAGAAGGGACTTTCGAGCAGTTCTTC. Protein: CASSEEGTFEQFF.

The chain recombines TRBV6-1 with TRBJ2-5; tentative D call: TRBD1 (5 bases). CDR1 and CDR2 (germline): MNHNS, SASEGT. The CDR3 sequence is 13 residues long. V was clipped by 6 bases and J by 0 bases, with 8 bases between them. CDR3 bases: TGTGCCAGCAGGGGGCTAGACCAAGAGACCCAGTACTTC. This codes for CASRGLDQETQYF.

The chain links TRBV29-1 to TRBJ1-3; TRBD1 agrees at 8 bases. The CDR3 runs 14 residues. In germline, CDR1 is SQVTM, CDR2 ANQGSEA. V lost 7 bases to trimming and J lost 0 bases; unmatched junction nucleotides: 5. CDR3 protein: CSALDRASGNTIYF. CDR3 DNA sequence: TGCAGCGCCCTGGACAGGGCCTCTGGAAACACCATATATTTT. The complete variable domain, with remaining parts taken from reference TRBV29-1 and TRBJ1-3, reads SAVISQKPSRDICQRGTSLTIQCQVDSQVTMMFWYRQQPGQSLTLIATANQGSEATYESGFVIDKFPISRPNLTFSTLTVSNMSPEDSSIYLCSALDRASGNTIYFGEGSWLTVV.

V and J are TRBV30 and TRBJ1-3; D is perhaps TRBD1 (5 bases). The CDR3 has 15 amino acids. CDR1 is GTSNPN, CDR2 SVGIG, per germline (reference sequence). The V end lost 1 base, the J end lost 8 bases, and 18 bases lay between the germline ends. CDR3 in amino acids: CAWSEPWAGKDTIYF. As DNA, the CDR3 is TGTGCCTGGAGTGAGCCTTGGGCAGGGAAAGACACCATATATTTT.

The chain recombines TRBV4-3 with TRBJ1-5; D gene uncertain. Germline loops: CDR1 LGHNA, CDR2 YSLEER. V lost 1 base and J 1 base, leaving 8 bases between the germline ends. There are 15 residues in the CDR3. The CDR3: CASSQGASSNQPQHF. CDR3 DNA sequence: TGCGCCAGCAGCCAAGGGGCATCGAGCAATCAGCCCCAGCATTTT.

In nucleotides, the CDR3 is TGTGCCATCAGCGACCTTAGGTTAGACAGGGAGACCAAAAACATTCAGTACTTC. The encoded protein is CAISDLRLDRETKNIQYF. This chain connects TRBV10-3 to TRBJ2-4, with 7 positions matching TRBD1. The CDR3 has 18 amino acids. Germline CDR1 reads ENHRY; CDR2 reads SYGVKD. Germline trimming cut 6 bases from V and 2 bases from J; bases unmatched to any gene: 16.

The chain links TRBV5-6 to TRBJ1-2; 10 bases agree with TRBD1. This CDR3 region has 15 residues. Trimming at V came to 2 bases and at J to 8 bases, leaving 9 bases not matched to a gene. CDR1 is SGHDT and CDR2 is YYEEEE in the germline V gene. CDR3 in amino acids: CASSFLGQGKGGYTF. CDR3 coding DNA: TGTGCCAGCAGCTTCCTGGGACAGGGGAAAGGAGGCTACACCTTC.

V gene TRBV27 combines with J gene TRBJ2-7; 7 positions agree with TRBD1. Trimming cost V 5 bases and J 4 bases; bases outside gene matches: 11. This CDR3 spans 15 amino acids. In germline, CDR1 is MNHEY, CDR2 SMNVEV (reference sequence). The CDR3 is CASSLRPQGTYEQYF. CDR3 DNA: TGTGCCAGCAGTCTCCGCCCACAGGGGACGTACGAGCAGTACTTC.

The chain uses TRBV19 and TRBJ1-1; D unclear. This CDR3 contains 16 residues. V lost 0 bases to trimming and J lost 5 bases, with 16 bases between them. From germline, CDR1 is LNHDA and CDR2 SQIVND (reference sequence). CDR3 DNA: TGTGCCAGTAGTATAGATCCATCCGGGTTGGAAACTGAAGCTTTCTTT. Protein: CASSIDPSGLETEAFF.

CDR3 loop: CASSLWAGIEAFF. The CDR3 region has the DNA TGTGCCAGCAGCTTATGGGCAGGTATAGAAGCTTTCTTT. The chain links TRBV7-2 to TRBJ1-1; D is uncertain. Germline CDR1 SGHTA, CDR2 FQGNSA. The CDR3 covers 13 residues. V was cut by 2 bases and J by 8 bases, with 12 bases left in between. The full variable domain, in which reference TRBV7-2 and TRBJ1-1 provide the parts outside the CDR3, is GAGVSQSPSNKVTEKGKDVELRCDPISGHTALYWYRQSLGQGLEFLIYFQGNSAPDKSGLPSDRFSAERTGGSVSTLTIQRTQQEDSAVYLCASSLWAGIEAFFGQGTRLTVV.

The V and J genes are TRBV5-1 and TRBJ2-3; a possible D gene is TRBD2 (5 bases). Trimming removed 1 base from V and 0 bases from J, with 18 bases in between. This CDR3 has 18 residues. Germline CDR1 and CDR2: SGHRS and YFSETQ. CDR3 nucleotides: TGCGCCAGCAGCTTGTCTCCCCTCGGAGGAGCAAGCACAGATACGCAGTATTTT. The encoded protein is CASSLSPLGGASTDTQYF.

This sequence joins TRBV4-3 and TRBJ2-1, with 14 bases identical to TRBD2. The CDR3 consists of 17 residues. The J segment lost 4 bases and the V segment lost 4 bases, leaving 6 bases of the junction unmatched. Germline V gene sequence: CDR1 LGHNA, CDR2 YSLEER. The CDR3 loop is CASSRGLAGATYNEQFF. The CDR3 DNA is TGCGCCAGCAGCCGGGGACTAGCGGGAGCTACGTACAATGAGCAGTTCTTC.

The rearrangement joins TRBV28 to TRBJ1-2; D is unresolved. The V gene lost 7 bases and the J gene lost 2 bases, with 14 bases spanning the gap. CDR1 and CDR2 from the germline V gene are MDHEN and SYDVKM. There are 14 residues in the CDR3. CDR3 amino acids: CASNLPGGNYGYTF. The CDR3 DNA is TGTGCCAGCAATCTTCCAGGCGGGAACTATGGCTACACCTTC.

This clone showed up just once. V usage is TRBV6-9 and J usage is TRBJ2-2; tentatively, D is TRBD2 (5 bases). The CDR3 is 11 amino acids. Germline CDR1 is MNHGY and CDR2 is SVAAGI. V was shortened by 6 bases and J by 8 bases, with 7 bases between the two germline ends. This CDR3 reads CASRTGGELFF. The CDR3, as DNA: TGTGCCAGCAGGACGGGGGGGGAGCTGTTTTTT.

The V and J genes are TRBV7-3 and TRBJ2-1; D call uncertain. V was pared by 2 bases and J by 8 bases, with 4 bases between. In germline, CDR1 is SGHTA, CDR2 FQGTGA. CDR3 length: 11 amino acids. This chain's CDR3 is CASSLEDEQFF. CDR3 nucleotides: TGTGCCAGCAGCTTAGAGGATGAGCAGTTCTTC.

The V call is TRBV7-6, the J call TRBJ2-3, with TRBD2 identical over 7 bases. The V gene's germline CDR1 is SGHVS and CDR2 FNYEAQ. The CDR3 sequence is 15 residues long. V lost 1 base and J lost 0; bases outside the gene matches: 1. The CDR3: CASSLEAGSTDTQYF. The CDR3 coding sequence is TGTGCCAGCAGCTTAGAAGCGGGAAGCACAGATACGCAGTATTTT.

The rearrangement links TRBV12-5 to TRBJ2-7; no clear D gene. CDR3 size: 11 residues. V was pared by 6 bases and J by 4 bases, with 7 bases between. Germline V lookup: CDR1 LGHNT, CDR2 FRNRAP. Here the CDR3 reads CASGYGYEQYF. CDR3 in DNA: TGTGCTAGTGGGTACGGTTACGAGCAGTACTTC.

The rearrangement joins TRBV7-2 to TRBJ1-2; no clear D. The CDR3 runs to 13 residues. Trimming pared 1 base from V and 2 bases from J, leaving 5 bases between. CDR1 and CDR2 from the germline V gene are SGHTA and FQGNSA. The CDR3 region has the DNA TGTGCCAGCAGCTTAGTAGAAAACTATGGCTACACCTTC. This translates into CASSLVENYGYTF.

The CDR3 DNA reads as TGTGCCACCTGGGGCCGGGCGTACTATGGCTACACCTTC. It specifies CATWGRAYYGYTF. The V and J genes are TRBV28 and TRBJ1-2; weak D call: TRBD1 (5 bases). V lost 10 bases and J lost 3, with 15 bases in between. This CDR3 has 13 residues. Germline V gene lookup returns CDR1 MDHEN and CDR2 SYDVKM.